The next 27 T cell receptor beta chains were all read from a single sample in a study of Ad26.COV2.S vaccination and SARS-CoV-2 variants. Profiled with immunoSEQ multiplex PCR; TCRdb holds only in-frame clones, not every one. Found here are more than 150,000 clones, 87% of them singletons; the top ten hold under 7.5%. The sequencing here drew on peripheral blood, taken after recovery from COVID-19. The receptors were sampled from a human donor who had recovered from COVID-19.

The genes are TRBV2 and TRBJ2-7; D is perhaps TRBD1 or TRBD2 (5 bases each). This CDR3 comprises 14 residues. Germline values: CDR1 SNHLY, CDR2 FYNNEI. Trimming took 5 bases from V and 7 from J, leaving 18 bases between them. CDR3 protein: CASSNRDRVVEQYF. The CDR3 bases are TGTGCCAGCAGTAACCGGGACCGCGTCGTAGAGCAGTACTTC.

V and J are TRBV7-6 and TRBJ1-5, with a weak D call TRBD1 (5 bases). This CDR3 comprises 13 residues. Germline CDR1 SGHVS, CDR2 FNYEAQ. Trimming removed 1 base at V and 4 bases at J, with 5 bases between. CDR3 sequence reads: CASSLDRNQPQHF. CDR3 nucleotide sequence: TGTGCCAGCAGCTTAGACAGGAATCAGCCCCAGCATTTT.

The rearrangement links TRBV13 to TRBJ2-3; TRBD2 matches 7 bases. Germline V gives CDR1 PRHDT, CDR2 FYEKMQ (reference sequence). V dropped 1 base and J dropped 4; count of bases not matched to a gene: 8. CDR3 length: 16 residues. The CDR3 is CASSLVAWGGPDTQYF. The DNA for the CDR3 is TGTGCCAGCAGCTTAGTGGCGTGGGGAGGGCCAGATACGCAGTATTTT.

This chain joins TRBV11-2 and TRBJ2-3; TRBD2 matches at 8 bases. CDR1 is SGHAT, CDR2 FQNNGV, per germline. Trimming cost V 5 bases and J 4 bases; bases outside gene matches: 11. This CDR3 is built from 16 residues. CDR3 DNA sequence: TGTGCCAGCAGCCAACCCCGGGGGGGCGCAGCAGATACGCAGTATTTT. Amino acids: CASSQPRGGAADTQYF. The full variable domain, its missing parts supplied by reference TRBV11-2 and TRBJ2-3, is EAGVAQSPRYKIIEKRQSVAFWCNPISGHATLYWYQQILGQGPKLLIQFQNNGVVDDSQLPKDRFSAERLKGVDSTLKIQPAKLEDSAVYLCASSQPRGGAADTQYFGPGTRLTVL.

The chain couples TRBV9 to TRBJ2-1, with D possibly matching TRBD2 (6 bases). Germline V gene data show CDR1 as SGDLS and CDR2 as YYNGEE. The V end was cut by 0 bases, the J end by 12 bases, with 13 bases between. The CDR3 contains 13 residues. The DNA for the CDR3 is TGTGCCAGCAGCGTAGAGTGGGGGGATCGGCAGTTCTTC. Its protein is CASSVEWGDRQFF.

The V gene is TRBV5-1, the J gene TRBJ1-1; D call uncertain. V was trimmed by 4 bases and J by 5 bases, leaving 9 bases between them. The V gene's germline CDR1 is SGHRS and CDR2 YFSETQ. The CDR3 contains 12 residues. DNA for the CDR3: TGCGCCAGCAGCCCCGAAGGGACTGAAGCTTTCTTT. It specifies CASSPEGTEAFF.

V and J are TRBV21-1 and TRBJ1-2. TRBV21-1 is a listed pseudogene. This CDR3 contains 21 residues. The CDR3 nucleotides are TGTGCCAGCAGCGCCAACAAAAATCGGGGACTATCCATACCCCGCCTCTATGGCTACACCTTC. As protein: CASSANKNRGLSIPRLYGYTF.

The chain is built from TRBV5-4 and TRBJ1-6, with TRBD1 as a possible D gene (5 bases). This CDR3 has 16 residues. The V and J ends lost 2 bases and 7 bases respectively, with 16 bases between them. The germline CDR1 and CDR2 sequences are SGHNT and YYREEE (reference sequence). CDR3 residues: CASSFGGGAENSPLHF. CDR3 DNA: TGTGCCAGCAGCTTTGGGGGTGGGGCAGAAAATTCACCCCTCCACTTT. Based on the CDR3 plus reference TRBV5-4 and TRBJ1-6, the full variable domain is ETGVTQSPTHLIKTRGQQVTLRCSSQSGHNTVSWYQQALGQGPQFIFQYYREEENGRGNFPPRFSGLQFPNYSSELNVNALELDDSALYLCASSFGGGAENSPLHFGNGTRLTVT.

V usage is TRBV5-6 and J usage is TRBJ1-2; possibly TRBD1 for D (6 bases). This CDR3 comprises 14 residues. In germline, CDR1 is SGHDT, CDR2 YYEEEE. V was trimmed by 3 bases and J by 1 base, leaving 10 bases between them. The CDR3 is CASSSGQNNYGYTF. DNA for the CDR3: TGTGCCAGCAGCTCGGGACAAAATAACTATGGCTACACCTTC.

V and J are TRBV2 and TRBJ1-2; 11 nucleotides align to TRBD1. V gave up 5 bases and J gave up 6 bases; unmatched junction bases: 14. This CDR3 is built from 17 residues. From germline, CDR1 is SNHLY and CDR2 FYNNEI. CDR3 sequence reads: CASSRPSRDRGAHGYTF. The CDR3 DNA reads TGTGCCAGCAGTAGACCTTCCCGGGACAGGGGGGCTCATGGCTACACCTTC. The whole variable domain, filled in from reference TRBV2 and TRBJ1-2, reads EPEVTQTPSHQVTQMGQEVILRCVPISNHLYFYWYRQILGQKVEFLVSFYNNEISEKSEIFDDQFSVERPDGSNFTLKIRSTKLEDSAMYFCASSRPSRDRGAHGYTFGSGTRLTVV.

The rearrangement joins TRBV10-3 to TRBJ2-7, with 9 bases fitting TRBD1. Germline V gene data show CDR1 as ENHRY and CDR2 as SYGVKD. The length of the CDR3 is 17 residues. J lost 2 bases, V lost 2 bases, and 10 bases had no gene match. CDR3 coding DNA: TGTGCCATCAGTGAGGCCGGGACAGGGCCCACTACCTACGAGCAGTACTTC. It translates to CAISEAGTGPTTYEQYF.

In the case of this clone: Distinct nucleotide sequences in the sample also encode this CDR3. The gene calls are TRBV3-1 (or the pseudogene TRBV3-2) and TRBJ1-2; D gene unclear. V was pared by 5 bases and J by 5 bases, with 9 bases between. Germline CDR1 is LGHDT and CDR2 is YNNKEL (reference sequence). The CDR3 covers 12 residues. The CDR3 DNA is TGTGCCAGCAGCTCCCGCGGGTATGGCTACACCTTC. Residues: CASSSRGYGYTF.

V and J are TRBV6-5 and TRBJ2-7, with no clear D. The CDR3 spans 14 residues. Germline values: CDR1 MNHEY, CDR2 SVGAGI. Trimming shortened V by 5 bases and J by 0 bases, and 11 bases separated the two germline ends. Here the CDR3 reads CASSTNSLSYEQYF. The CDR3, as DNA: TGTGCCAGCAGTACCAACAGCCTCTCCTACGAGCAGTACTTC.

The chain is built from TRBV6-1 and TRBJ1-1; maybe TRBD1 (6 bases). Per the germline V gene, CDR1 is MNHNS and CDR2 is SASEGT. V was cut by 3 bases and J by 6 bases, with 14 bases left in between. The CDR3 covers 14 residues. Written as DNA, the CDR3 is TGTGCCAGCAGTGAGCTAACAGGGTCGGCTGAAGCTTTCTTT. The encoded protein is CASSELTGSAEAFF.

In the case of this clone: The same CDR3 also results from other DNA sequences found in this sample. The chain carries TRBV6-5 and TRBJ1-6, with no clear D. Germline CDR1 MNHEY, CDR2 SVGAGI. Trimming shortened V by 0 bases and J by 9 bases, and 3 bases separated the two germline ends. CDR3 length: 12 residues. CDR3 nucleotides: TGTGCCAGCAGTTACTCCGGTTCACCCCTCCACTTT. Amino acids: CASSYSGSPLHF.

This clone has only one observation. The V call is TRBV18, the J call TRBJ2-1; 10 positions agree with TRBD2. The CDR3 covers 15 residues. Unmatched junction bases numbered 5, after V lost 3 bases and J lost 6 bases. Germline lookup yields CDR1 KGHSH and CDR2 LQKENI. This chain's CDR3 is CASSPLAGAINEQFF. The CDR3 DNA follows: TGTGCCAGCTCACCTCTAGCGGGGGCAATCAATGAGCAGTTCTTC.

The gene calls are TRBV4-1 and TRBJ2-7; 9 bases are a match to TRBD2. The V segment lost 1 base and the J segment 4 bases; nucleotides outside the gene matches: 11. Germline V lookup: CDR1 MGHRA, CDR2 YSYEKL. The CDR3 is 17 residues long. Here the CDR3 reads CASSQVGLAGTNYEQYF. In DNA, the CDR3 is TGCGCCAGCAGCCAAGTCGGGCTAGCGGGAACTAATTACGAGCAGTACTTC.

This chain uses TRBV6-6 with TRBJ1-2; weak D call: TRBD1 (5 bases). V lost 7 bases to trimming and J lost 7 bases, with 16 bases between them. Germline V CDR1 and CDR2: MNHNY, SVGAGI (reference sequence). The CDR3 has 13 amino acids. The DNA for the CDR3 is TGTGCCAGCATGAAACAGGTCGCCAGTGGCTACACCTTC. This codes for CASMKQVASGYTF.

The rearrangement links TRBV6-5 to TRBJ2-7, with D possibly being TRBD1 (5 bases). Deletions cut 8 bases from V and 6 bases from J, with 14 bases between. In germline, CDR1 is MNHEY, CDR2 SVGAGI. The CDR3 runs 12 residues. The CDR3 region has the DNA TGTGCCAGCCAGGGATCCTTAGGCGAGCAGTACTTC. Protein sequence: CASQGSLGEQYF.

The DNA for the CDR3 is TGTGCCAGCAGTTTATCTGTCGGACGGAATAGCAATCAGCCCCAGCATTTT. This encodes CASSLSVGRNSNQPQHF. The genes are TRBV27 and TRBJ1-5; D not resolved. Germline assignment: CDR1 MNHEY and CDR2 SMNVEV (reference sequence). The CDR3 is 17 residues long. V shed 0 bases and J shed 0 bases, with 12 bases lying between them.

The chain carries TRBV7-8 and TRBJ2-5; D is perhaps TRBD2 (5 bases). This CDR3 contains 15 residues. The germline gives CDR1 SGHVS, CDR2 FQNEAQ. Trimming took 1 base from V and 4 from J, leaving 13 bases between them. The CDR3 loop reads CASSLGLRVLETQYF. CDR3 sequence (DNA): TGTGCCAGCAGCTTAGGATTGAGGGTTTTAGAGACCCAGTACTTC.

The CDR3 DNA sequence: TGTGCCATCAGTGAGTCGAGACAGGTGCAAGAGACCCAGTACTTC. Its protein product is CAISESRQVQETQYF. V and J are TRBV10-3 and TRBJ2-5; possible D gene TRBD1, 6 bases. Trimming took off 0 bases at V and 2 bases at J, with 10 bases between the two ends. Germline V gene sequence: CDR1 ENHRY, CDR2 SYGVKD. The CDR3 contains 15 residues.

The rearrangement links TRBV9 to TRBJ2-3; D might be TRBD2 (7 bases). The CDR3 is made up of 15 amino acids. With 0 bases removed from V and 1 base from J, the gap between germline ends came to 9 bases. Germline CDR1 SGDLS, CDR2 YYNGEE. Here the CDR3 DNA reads TGTGCCAGCAGCGTAGGAGGGGGGGGCACAGATACGCAGTATTTT. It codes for CASSVGGGGTDTQYF.

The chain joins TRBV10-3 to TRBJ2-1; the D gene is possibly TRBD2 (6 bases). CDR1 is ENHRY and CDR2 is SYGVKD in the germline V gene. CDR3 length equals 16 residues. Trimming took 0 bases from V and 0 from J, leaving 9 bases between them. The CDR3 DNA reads TGTGCCATCAGTGAGTCGGAGGGGATCTCCTACAATGAGCAGTTCTTC. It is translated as CAISESEGISYNEQFF.

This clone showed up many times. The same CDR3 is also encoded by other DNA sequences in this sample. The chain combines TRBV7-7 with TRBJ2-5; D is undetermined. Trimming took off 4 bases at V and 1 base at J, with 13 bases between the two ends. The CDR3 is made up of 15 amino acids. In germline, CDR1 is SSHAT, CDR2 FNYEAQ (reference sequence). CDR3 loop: CASSSGRGSQETQYF. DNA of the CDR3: TGTGCCAGCAGCTCCGGTAGAGGTAGCCAAGAGACCCAGTACTTC.

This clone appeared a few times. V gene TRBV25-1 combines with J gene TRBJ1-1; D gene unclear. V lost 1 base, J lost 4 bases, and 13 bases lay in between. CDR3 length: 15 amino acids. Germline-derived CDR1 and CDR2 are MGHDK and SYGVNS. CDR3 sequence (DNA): TGTGCCAGCAGTGAATTGGAGGGTTTTGCCACTGAAGCTTTCTTT. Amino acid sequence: CASSELEGFATEAFF.

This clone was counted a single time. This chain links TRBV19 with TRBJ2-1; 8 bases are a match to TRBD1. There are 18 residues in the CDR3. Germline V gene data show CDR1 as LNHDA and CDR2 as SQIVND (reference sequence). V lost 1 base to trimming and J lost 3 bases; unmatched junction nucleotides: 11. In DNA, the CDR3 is TGTGCCAGTAGTATAGCCCGGCTGACAGGGGCAATCTACAATGAGCAGTTCTTC. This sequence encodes CASSIARLTGAIYNEQFF.